Listed here is a single T cell receptor (beta chain). The specificity of this receptor is unknown. No base quality values were provided; no much bigger clone lies one nucleotide off. CDR1 KGHSH and CDR2 LQKENI were looked up in the germline V gene. The trim is 2 bases for V and 4 bases for J, with a gap of 12 bases between the germline ends. Including cysteine and phenylalanine, the CDR3 has 14 amino acids. The kept DNA is CDR3 alone, 42 bases in frame from the first base. These data are taken from a study of T cells after yellow fever vaccination (dated by TCRdb to about 2019). Concerning the study at large: Libraries from fractions with low cell numbers were prepared with the SMART-Seq v4 Ultra Low Input RNA kit. To track T-cell clones before and after primary and booster YFV17D yellow fever vaccination, bulk TCR alpha and beta repertoires were sequenced longitudinally. The cohort comprised two healthy male donors, one aged 18 to 30 and one aged 30 to 40 years. Bulk PBMC replicates and cell subsets were isolated from blood drawn at multiple timepoints before and after both primary and secondary immunization. Beyond this particular receptor, the publication reports: Computational filtering was required because FACS-sorted repertoires could contain abundant contaminating clonotypes from the bulk population. A small share of clonotypes occurred in both CD4 and CD8 compartments, likely arising from convergent recombination. Only a couple of donors were included in the study, so the extent to which the findings can be generalized is limited. Most clones expanded after primary vaccination were re-detected after the booster (almost 98% of CD4 and more than 70% of CD8), suggesting broad memory maintenance. Compared with the primary T-cell response, the secondary T-cell response was faster but weaker, reaching its peak on day 5 rather than on day 15.

TCR cDNA was made using 5'RACE template switching, a step that added a universal primer site and unique molecular identifiers. Priming for cDNA synthesis came from both the TCR alpha and TCR beta constant segments. Libraries were amplified in two PCR steps, with sample barcodes and sequencing adapters added in the second step. Sequencing of the libraries was done on either Illumina HiSeq 2500 (2x100 bp) or NovaSeq (2x150 bp). The authors' analysis ran thus. MIGEC handled demultiplexing of reads and collapsing into UMI consensus sequences, while MiXCR performed V(D)J alignment. Vaccine-responding clonotypes were identified with edgeR using replicate PBMC samples, with FDR below 0.01 and a log2 fold change above 5 up to day 15 being required. CD4 or CD8 identity was assigned to each bulk clonotype according to whether the clonotype was present at higher abundance in the sequenced CD4 repertoire or the sequenced CD8 repertoire. TCRdb passed the public sequencing reads through fastp at Q25 and MiXCR, retaining productive beta sequences. When rows share a CDR3 protein, they turn into one entry using the most common DNA and genes. For this entry, the V and J calls and clone size follow TCRdb and not the study's own pipeline. The sample table lists 400,000 to 650,000 distinct CDR3 sequences, 21% of them with a count of one. The ten top clones hold about 16% of the sample.

The treatment or condition label here, explained by the study, means: live attenuated yellow fever vaccine strain. Two biological replicates of bulk PBMCs were collected at each blood-draw timepoint. PBMCs were isolated from peripheral blood using a standard Ficoll-Paque protocol. RNA was extracted with TriZol from bulk PBMCs, CD4 and CD8 fractions, and dextramer-positive and dextramer-negative fractions. This receptor was taken from a man aged 18-30 years who received the YFV17D yellow fever vaccine. The sequencing used PBMCs, collected approximately 22 days after the first yellow fever vaccination. The V and J genes are TRBV18 and TRBJ2-7, with no D gene named confidently. The DNA sequence reads TGTGCCAGCTCACCAATGCGGAATCGATACGAGCAGTACTTC. It specifies CASSPMRNRYEQYF.